This T cell receptor (beta chain) was obtained from a study of blood T cell repertoires in COVID-19. Germline assignment: CDR1 LGHDT and CDR2 YNNKEL (reference sequence). V was shortened by 4 bases and J by 3 bases, with 10 bases between the two germline ends. The CDR3 spans 13 residues. The method was immunoSEQ multiplex PCR; TCRdb's version includes in-frame clones alone and lacks a portion of them. The sample consists of hundreds of thousands of clones, approximately 88% of them appearing once. The recovered donors of Cohort 3 showed two negative PCRs, clearance, or symptom resolution. The sample was PBMCs or T cells enriched from blood (not recorded which). The sequence came from a woman in her thirties or forties who had recovered from COVID-19. V and J are TRBV3-1 (or the pseudogene TRBV3-2) and TRBJ2-7; D is uncertain. The CDR3 is CASSPSTGYEQYF. CDR3 nucleotides: TGTGCCAGCAGCCCCTCGACGGGCTACGAGCAGTACTTC.